These T cell receptor beta chains were read from a single sample in a study of blood T cell repertoires in COVID-19. This table comes from immunoSEQ multiplex PCR, and its TCRdb copy is limited to in-frame clones, with some not included. The data contain 35,000 to 50,000 clones, around 88% of them seen just once; the ten biggest clones take up around 5.7%. Input material: peripheral blood. All receptors derive from a woman aged 80 or older with acute or convalescent COVID-19. Both conserved end residues are trimmed from each CDR3.

j_gene	v_gene	CDR3aa
TRBJ1-5	TRBV15	ATSRDLSRDRVPQH
TRBJ1-1	TRBV6-5	ASRRDRANTEAF
TRBJ1-1	TRBV19	ASSITTEEAF
TRBJ2-7	TRBV3-1/TRBV3-2	ASSQAPQTYEQY
TRBJ1-2	TRBV7-9	ASSPGQGAHYGYT
TRBJ2-7	TRBV12-3/TRBV12-4	ASSGDRGHEQY
TRBJ1-5	TRBV6-5	ASRGGFTSNQPQH
TRBJ2-2	TRBV5-1	ASMQPGQLPSNTGELF
TRBJ2-1	TRBV7-9	ASRLGSSGGAGYNEQF
TRBJ2-5	TRBV5-1	ASSLLAGLAKETQY
TRBJ1-3	TRBV2	ASGRTGGGNTIY
TRBJ1-5	TRBV5-5	ASSLWGQGGKSNQPQH
TRBJ1-2	TRBV3-1/TRBV3-2	ASSQDLQQGRGYT
TRBJ1-1	TRBV21-1	ASSNPISGGTAKKNTEAF
TRBJ2-3	TRBV3-1/TRBV3-2	ASSRTGLAGVPSTDTQY
TRBJ1-4	TRBV5-1	ANSLATGVGEKLF
TRBJ2-7	TRBV7-9	ASNQDRAREQY
TRBJ1-1	TRBV5-4	ASSFTGSEAF
TRBJ2-1	TRBV4-2	ASSQDWTSGGNEQF
TRBJ1-1	TRBV7-8	ASSLRQGIGAEAF
TRBJ1-5	TRBV6-2/TRBV6-3	ASSYLRENQPQH
TRBJ2-7	TRBV11-2	ASSRTIYEQY
TRBJ2-1	TRBV11-3	ASGAGVSSYNEQF
TRBJ2-7	TRBV6-4	ASSLTPSYEQY
TRBJ1-2	TRBV12-3/TRBV12-4	ASRETGTVGYT
TRBJ1-6	TRBV23-1	ASSQSFRHIYNSPLH
TRBJ2-2	TRBV27	ASSLSPGLAGGTGTGELF
TRBJ2-5	TRBV4-1	ASSQEVSGGTQY
TRBJ2-2	TRBV9	ASSVVGLAENTGELF
TRBJ2-1	TRBV2	ASSGQRGPYNEQF
TRBJ1-1	TRBV19	ATPYRDRLVDTEAF
TRBJ2-5	TRBV30	AWSRLSGGNQETQY
TRBJ1-5	TRBV7-2	ASSLGRVPQPQH
TRBJ1-5	TRBV10-3	AISESFGQMNQPQH
TRBJ1-3	TRBV2	ASRDTNTGNTIY
TRBJ2-7	TRBV19	ASSIKRGDPYEQY
TRBJ1-1	TRBV6-5	ASSFPLGQGATEAF
TRBJ2-3	TRBV10-3	AISALQGAPTDTQY
TRBJ2-2	TRBV19	ASSALTSRPGELF
TRBJ2-1	TRBV27	ASSTPSGVNNEQF
TRBJ2-3	TRBV5-8	ASSLRGASTDTQY
TRBJ1-5	TRBV6-6	ASSYEGDAQPQH
TRBJ2-2	TRBV9	ASSVAGSRSPGELF
TRBJ2-5	TRBV10-2	ASSVIAGGRETQY
TRBJ1-3	TRBV5-1	ASSVQGAGAGNTIY